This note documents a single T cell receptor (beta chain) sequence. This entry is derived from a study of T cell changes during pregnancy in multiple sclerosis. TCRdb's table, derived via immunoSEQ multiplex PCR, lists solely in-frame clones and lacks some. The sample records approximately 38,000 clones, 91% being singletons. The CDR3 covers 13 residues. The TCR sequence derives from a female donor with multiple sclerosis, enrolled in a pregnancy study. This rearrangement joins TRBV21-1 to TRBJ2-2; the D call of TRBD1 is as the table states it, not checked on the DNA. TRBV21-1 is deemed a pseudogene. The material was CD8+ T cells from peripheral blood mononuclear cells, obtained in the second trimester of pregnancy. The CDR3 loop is CASGTHYRGELFF. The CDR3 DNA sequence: TGTGCCAGCGGGACACATTACCGCGGGGAGCTGTTTTTT.